This T cell receptor (beta chain) was captured by sequencing in a study of blood T cell repertoires in COVID-19. Overall study context: Specimens from acute and convalescent COVID-19 originated in the United States, Italy and Spain.

The CDR3 contains 16 residues. Germline V lookup: CDR1 SGHNT, CDR2 YENEEA. Trimming cost V 3 bases and J 1 base, with 15 bases left between them. Enrolment of Seattle patients took place during active infection, and they were followed longitudinally. Authors' data handling: It was from reference gene primer amplification that nucleated cell counts were estimated. Here immunoSEQ multiplex PCR was the method, and the copy in TCRdb shows in-frame clones only, minus some. V, J and clone size were drawn from that table, and D and trimming were deduced from the DNA. Seen here are 150,000 or so clones, 79% observed once, and the top ten hold 8% to 8.5%.

Source material: peripheral blood. This chain links TRBV11-3 with TRBJ2-5; tentatively, D is TRBD2 (6 bases). This TCR came from a woman between 55 and 75 years old with COVID-19, enrolled during active disease. The CDR3 DNA reads TGTGCCAGCAGCTTCGCTCAGGGACTGCCCCAAGAGACCCAGTACTTC. It specifies CASSFAQGLPQETQYF.